The sequence of this TCR beta chain was determined in a study of metastatic and nonmetastatic thyroid tumors. Study as a whole: Across blood and tumor or nodule tissue, repertoires from malignant and benign thyroid patients were compared with one another.

This CDR3 is built from 15 residues. Trimming shortened V by 6 bases and J by 2 bases, and 14 bases separated the two germline ends. The germline V gene has CDR1 MNHEY and CDR2 SMNVEV (reference sequence). Points from the study as a whole: Malignant tumors reportedly showed significantly higher TCR beta diversity than benign nodules in both blood and tumor.

This clone was counted many times. Antigen specificity is unknown. Original data processing: Clinicopathological groups supplied CDR3 differences that were used to build a distant-metastasis classifier for papillary thyroid cancer. MiXCR was used by TCRdb to re-call the PCR reads. TCRdb, rather than the study authors, made the V and J calls. This sample carries about 24,000 clones, approximately 20% of them seen once, and the ten largest clones take roughly 5%. Not a single patient had been given any form of treatment at any point before undergoing thyroid surgery. The sample was blood. This chain joins TRBV27 and TRBJ2-1; D is undetermined. The TCR originated in a male donor with papillary thyroid cancer or a benign thyroid nodule (not recorded which). Some clones in this sample may be carry-over from other donors' samples. In DNA form, the CDR3 reads TGTGCCAGCAGCCTTATCTGGCAGACCTACAATGAGCAGTTCTTC. Residues: CASSLIWQTYNEQFF.